These 29 T cell receptor beta chains share one sample of origin, sequenced in a study of OX40 agonist ivuxolimab in advanced cancers. The library came from the immunoSEQ multiplex PCR assay. The table was pulled from immuneACCESS by TCRdb, which kept in-frame rearrangements only. Such tables lose some clones; where checked, under half of the loss comes from unresolved V genes, and the rest has no known cause. Present in this sample are almost 80,000 clones, around nine tenths of which were seen just once. The ten largest clones add up to over 0.2% of the sample. The sample in question was CD4+ or CD8+ T cells sorted from blood, obtained in a trial of the OX40 agonist ivuxolimab. These receptor sequences come from an adult with an advanced solid tumor such as melanoma, head and neck, liver or kidney cancer.

This clone was picked up one time. This chain uses TRBV11-3 with TRBJ2-3, with TRBD2 identical over 7 bases. Per the germline V gene, CDR1 is SGHNT and CDR2 is YENEEA. Trimming at V came to 4 bases and at J to 4 bases, leaving 5 bases not matched to a gene. CDR3 length equals 14 residues. CDR3 sequence (DNA): TGTGCCAGCAGCTCGACACTAGCGCCAGATACGCAGTATTTT. Its protein product is CASSSTLAPDTQYF. Full variable domain (missing parts from reference TRBV11-3 and TRBJ2-3): EAGVVQSPRYKIIEKKQPVAFWCNPISGHNTLYWYLQNLGQGPELLIRYENEEAVDDSQLPKDRFSAERLKGVDSTLKIQPAELGDSAVYLCASSSTLAPDTQYFGPGTRLTVL.

The CDR3 reads CASSFLYAGVGDLASTWADTQYF. CDR3 in DNA: TGCGCCAGCAGCTTTCTTTATGCGGGAGTGGGGGATTTGGCCTCCACTTGGGCAGATACGCAGTATTTT. V is TRBV5-1 and J is TRBJ2-3, with 7 bases lining up with TRBD2. In germline, CDR1 is SGHRS, CDR2 YFSETQ. V shed 2 bases, J shed 4 bases, and the junction held 31 bases outside the gene matches. The CDR3 spans 23 residues.

The chain recombines TRBV6-5 with TRBJ1-5; 7 bases match TRBD1. The trim removed 6 bases at V and 0 bases at J, leaving 5 bases unmatched. The CDR3 has 15 amino acids. Germline V gene data show CDR1 as MNHEY and CDR2 as SVGAGI. The CDR3 coding sequence is TGTGCCAGCAGAGCTTGGGACAGTAGCAATCAGCCCCAGCATTTT. It translates to CASRAWDSSNQPQHF.

CDR3 in amino acids: CASSLPALSQYF. DNA of the CDR3: TGTGCCAGCAGCTTACCTGCTCTTTCCCAGTATTTT. The J gene is TRBJ2-3, the V gene TRBV7-2; D is unresolved. CDR1 is SGHTA, CDR2 FQGNSA, per germline. Trimming took off 2 bases at V and 12 bases at J, with 12 bases between the two ends. There are 12 residues in the CDR3.

This CDR3 is CASSELGTSQYF. CDR3 nucleotides: TGTGCCAGCAGTGAATTAGGGACGTCGCAGTATTTT. The rearrangement links TRBV6-1 to TRBJ2-3; either TRBD1 or TRBD2 may supply D (5 bases each). Germline V lookup: CDR1 MNHNS, CDR2 SASEGT. V lost 2 bases, J lost 10 bases, and 10 bases lay in between. The CDR3 is 12 residues long.

This rearrangement joins TRBV7-8 to TRBJ1-5; weak D call: TRBD1 (5 bases). The CDR3 consists of 18 residues. CDR1 SGHVS and CDR2 FQNEAQ come from the germline V gene. V was shortened by 1 base and J by 4 bases, with 20 bases between the two germline ends. The CDR3 nucleotides are TGTGCCAGCAGCTTAGAAGTAAGGCGGCAGGGACTGAATCAGCCCCAGCATTTT. Translated: CASSLEVRRQGLNQPQHF.

The gene calls are TRBV4-1 and TRBJ2-7, with TRBD2 identical over 8 bases. The CDR3 consists of 14 residues. J lost 6 bases, V lost 3 bases, and 7 bases had no gene match. Germline V gives CDR1 MGHRA, CDR2 YSYEKL. The CDR3: CASSQPGGPFEQYF. DNA of the CDR3: TGCGCCAGCAGCCAGCCGGGAGGGCCGTTCGAGCAGTACTTC.

The rearrangement joins TRBV7-6 to TRBJ2-1; TRBD2 aligns across 10 bases. The J segment lost 7 bases and the V segment lost 7 bases, leaving 13 bases of the junction unmatched. CDR3 size: 16 residues. Looked up from germline, CDR1 is SGHVS and CDR2 is FNYEAQ. The CDR3 DNA reads as TGTGCCAGCATCTCCATTACTAGCGGGACCTGGAATGAGCAGTTCTTC. The encoded protein is CASISITSGTWNEQFF.

The CDR3 sequence: CASSLMGGNDNEQFF. Here the CDR3 DNA reads TGTGCCAGCAGCCTAATGGGCGGGAACGACAATGAGCAGTTCTTC. The chain joins TRBV7-9 to TRBJ2-1, with D possibly being TRBD2 (6 bases). Germline CDR1 reads SEHNR; CDR2 reads FQNEAQ (reference sequence). The CDR3 has 15 residues. V was shortened by 5 bases and J by 5 bases, with 16 bases between the two germline ends. Filled out from reference TRBV7-9 and TRBJ2-1, the complete variable domain reads DTGVSQNPRHKITKRGQNVTFRCDPISEHNRLYWYRQTLGQGPEFLTYFQNEAQLEKSRLLSDRFSAERPKGSFSTLEIQRTEQGDSAMYLCASSLMGGNDNEQFFGPGTRLTVL.

This chain connects TRBV15 to TRBJ2-7; D uncertain. Trimming cost V 0 bases and J 0 bases, with 3 bases left between them. This CDR3 contains 13 residues. Germline V CDR1 and CDR2: LNHNV, YYDKDF (reference sequence). This CDR3 reads CATSRDLSYEQYF. The CDR3 DNA follows: TGTGCCACCAGCAGAGATCTCTCCTACGAGCAGTACTTC.

This clone was seen a single time. The chain is built from TRBV5-1 and TRBJ1-2; D uncertain. Looked up from germline, CDR1 is SGHRS and CDR2 is YFSETQ. The V end lost 2 bases, the J end lost 3 bases, and 8 bases lay between the germline ends. This CDR3 has 13 residues. CDR3 DNA sequence: TGCGCCAGCAGCTTTCAAGAGGACTATGGCTACACCTTC. The encoded protein is CASSFQEDYGYTF.

The chain carries TRBV5-5 and TRBJ1-2, with D uncertain. There are 15 residues in the CDR3. Trimming left V 0 bases short and J 0 bases short, with 9 bases between. Germline CDR1 and CDR2: SGHKS and YYEKEE (reference sequence). CDR3 sequence reads: CASSLGFSPNYGYTF. As DNA, the CDR3 is TGTGCCAGCAGCTTGGGGTTTTCCCCTAACTATGGCTACACCTTC.

The chain carries TRBV6-1 and TRBJ2-5; either TRBD1 or TRBD2 may fit D (5 bases each). The length of the CDR3 is 13 residues. Germline CDR1 is MNHNS and CDR2 is SASEGT. Trimming took 6 bases from V and 5 from J, leaving 13 bases between them. CDR3 DNA: TGTGCCAGCAGCAGGGAGAGAGGGGAGACCCAGTACTTC. The encoded protein is CASSRERGETQYF.

The chain is built from TRBV10-2 and TRBJ1-5; D may be TRBD1 (5 bases). V dropped 4 bases and J dropped 6 bases, with 10 bases sitting between them. This CDR3 has 13 amino acids. Germline loops: CDR1 WSHSY, CDR2 SAAADI. The CDR3: CASSVGGVQPQHF. Here the CDR3 DNA reads TGCGCCAGCAGTGTTGGAGGGGTTCAGCCCCAGCATTTT.

The genes are TRBV6-5 and TRBJ2-2; no definite D call. Germline assignment: CDR1 MNHEY and CDR2 SVGAGI. This CDR3 spans 14 amino acids. Trimming removed 11 bases at V and 0 bases at J, with 13 bases between. The CDR3 spells CAGRGTANTGELFF. The DNA for the CDR3 is TGTGCCGGCCGAGGCACCGCGAACACCGGGGAGCTGTTTTTT.

The chain carries TRBV7-9 and TRBJ1-3; D unresolved. CDR1 is SEHNR and CDR2 is FQNEAQ in the germline V gene (reference sequence). The CDR3 contains 11 residues. V lost 3 bases and J 9 bases, leaving 6 bases between the germline ends. The CDR3 is CASSFTGTIYF. CDR3 sequence (DNA): TGTGCCAGCAGCTTTACGGGCACCATATATTTT.

The chain links TRBV5-1 to TRBJ1-2, with D maybe TRBD1 (5 bases). Trimming took off 7 bases at V and 14 bases at J, with 24 bases between the two ends. Germline-derived CDR1 and CDR2 are SGHRS and YFSETQ. The CDR3 runs 13 residues. CDR3 amino acids: CASGQMDGHSTTF. The DNA for the CDR3 is TGCGCCAGCGGTCAGATGGACGGACACTCCACGACCTTC.

V usage is TRBV29-1 and J usage is TRBJ2-3, with 10 bases that match TRBD2. Unmatched junction bases numbered 7, after V lost 6 bases and J lost 1 base. Germline CDR1 and CDR2: SQVTM and ANQGSEA. The CDR3 contains 15 residues. For the CDR3, the DNA is TGCAGCGTCGTAGGGCTAGCGGGGGGCACAGATACGCAGTATTTT. Residues: CSVVGLAGGTDTQYF.

The genes are TRBV7-2 and TRBJ2-5; unclear D gene. The CDR3 has 13 residues. The ends were cut back, 0 bases at V and 3 bases at J, with 5 bases in the middle. Germline-derived CDR1 and CDR2 are SGHTA and FQGNSA. This CDR3 is CASSLATEETQYF. CDR3 DNA: TGTGCCAGCAGCTTAGCGACTGAAGAGACCCAGTACTTC.

The V call is TRBV5-1, the J call TRBJ1-2; 8 bases align to TRBD1. The length of the CDR3 is 14 residues. The V gene end was trimmed by 4 bases and the J gene end by 6 bases; junction bases not matched to a gene: 8. Germline CDR1 reads SGHRS; CDR2 reads YFSETQ. CDR3 bases: TGCGCCAGCAGCGTCGGACAGGGAGTGGATGGCTACACCTTC. The encoded protein is CASSVGQGVDGYTF.

The chain has TRBV5-4 and TRBJ2-2, with D possibly TRBD1 on 6 matching bases. V lost 5 bases and J lost 6, with 11 bases in between. Germline CDR1 is SGHNT and CDR2 is YYREEE (reference sequence). The CDR3 totals 13 residues. The CDR3 loop is CASRGSGAGELFF. CDR3 in DNA: TGTGCCAGCAGGGGATCAGGGGCCGGGGAGCTGTTTTTT.

This clone came up a few times. This sample includes further DNA sequences coding for the same CDR3. V and J are TRBV12-5 and TRBJ1-1, with D unresolved. The CDR3 has 13 amino acids. Trimming pared 3 bases from V and 0 bases from J, leaving 5 bases between. The V gene's germline CDR1 is LGHNT and CDR2 FRNRAP. The CDR3 DNA reads TGTGCTAGTGGTTTTGACATGAACACTGAAGCTTTCTTT. This translates into CASGFDMNTEAFF. The entire variable domain, with the rest obtained from reference TRBV12-5 and TRBJ1-1, is as follows: DARVTQTPRHKVTEMGQEVTMRCQPILGHNTVFWYRQTMMQGLELLAYFRNRAPLDDSGMPKDRFSAEMPDATLATLKIQPSEPRDSAVYFCASGFDMNTEAFFGQGTRLTVV.

This chain links TRBV10-1 with TRBJ2-7; D gene unclear. V lost 7 bases and J lost 2, with 21 bases in between. This CDR3 spans 16 amino acids. Germline-derived CDR1 and CDR2 are WNHNN and SYGVQD (reference sequence). CDR3 loop: CASNLMVSYETYEQYF. CDR3 bases: TGCGCCAGCAACCTAATGGTCTCGTACGAAACCTACGAGCAGTACTTC.

The CDR3 sequence is CASSLNFPGQGGGEQFF. The CDR3 DNA follows: TGTGCCAGCAGCTTAAACTTCCCGGGACAGGGGGGAGGTGAGCAGTTCTTC. This chain joins TRBV7-2 and TRBJ2-1, with TRBD1 matching over 11 bases. With V trimmed by 2 bases and J by 9 bases, 12 bases remained unmatched. The germline V gene encodes CDR1 SGHTA and CDR2 FQGNSA. This CDR3 has 17 amino acids.

The CDR3 nucleotides are TGCGCCAGCAGCCAAGATGGGCGACCACACTACAATGAGCAGTTCTTC. Amino acid sequence: CASSQDGRPHYNEQFF. The V and J genes are TRBV4-3 and TRBJ2-1, with unresolved D. Germline V gene lookup returns CDR1 LGHNA and CDR2 YSLEER. V was cut by 0 bases and J by 3 bases, with 12 bases left in between. The CDR3 has 16 residues.

This rearrangement joins TRBV11-2 to TRBJ2-1; 9 bases agree with TRBD2. Germline assignment: CDR1 SGHAT and CDR2 FQNNGV. The CDR3 runs 14 residues. J was trimmed by 8 bases and V by 5 bases; bases with no gene match: 7. The CDR3 coding sequence is TGTGCCAGCAGCAGAATAGCGGGAGTCGATGAGCAGTTCTTC. Translating it yields CASSRIAGVDEQFF. The full variable domain, with the rest looked up from reference TRBV11-2 and TRBJ2-1, is EAGVAQSPRYKIIEKRQSVAFWCNPISGHATLYWYQQILGQGPKLLIQFQNNGVVDDSQLPKDRFSAERLKGVDSTLKIQPAKLEDSAVYLCASSRIAGVDEQFFGPGTRLTVL.

The chain couples TRBV7-9 to TRBJ1-2, with 7 bases that match TRBD1. This CDR3 is 15 amino acids long. Germline CDR1 reads SEHNR; CDR2 reads FQNEAQ (reference sequence). V lost 4 bases to trimming and J lost 1 base; unmatched junction nucleotides: 6. The DNA for the CDR3 is TGTGCCAGCAGCTGGAGGGGGGACAGTAACTATGGCTACACCTTC. The encoded protein is CASSWRGDSNYGYTF.

The V call is TRBV2, the J call TRBJ2-1; 7 positions agree with TRBD2. The CDR3 length is 14 residues. Germline lookup yields CDR1 SNHLY and CDR2 FYNNEI. J was trimmed by 4 bases and V by 4 bases; bases with no gene match: 4. The CDR3 DNA sequence: TGTGCCAGCAGTGTAGGACTAGTATACAATGAGCAGTTCTTC. Translation gives CASSVGLVYNEQFF.

The V and J genes are TRBV5-1 and TRBJ2-1; 8 nucleotides match TRBD2. The length of the CDR3 is 13 residues. Trimming removed 7 bases from V and 7 bases from J; junction bases left unmatched: 7. Germline V gives CDR1 SGHRS, CDR2 YFSETQ. The CDR3 sequence is CASGPTSENEQFF. The CDR3 coding sequence is TGCGCCAGCGGCCCGACTAGCGAGAATGAGCAGTTCTTC.